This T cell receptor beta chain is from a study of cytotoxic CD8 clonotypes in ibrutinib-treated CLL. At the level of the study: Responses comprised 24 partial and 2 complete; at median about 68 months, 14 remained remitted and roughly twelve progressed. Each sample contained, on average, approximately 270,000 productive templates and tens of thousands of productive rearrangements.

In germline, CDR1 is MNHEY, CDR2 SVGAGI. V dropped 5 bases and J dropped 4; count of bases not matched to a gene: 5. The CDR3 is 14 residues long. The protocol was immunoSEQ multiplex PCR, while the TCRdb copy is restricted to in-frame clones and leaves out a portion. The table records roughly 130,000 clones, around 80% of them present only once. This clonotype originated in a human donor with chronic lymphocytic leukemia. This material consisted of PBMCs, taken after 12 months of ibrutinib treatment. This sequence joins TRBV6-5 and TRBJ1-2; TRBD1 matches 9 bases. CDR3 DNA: TGTGCCAGCAGTCCAGGGACAGGGACCTATGGCTACACCTTC. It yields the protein CASSPGTGTYGYTF.